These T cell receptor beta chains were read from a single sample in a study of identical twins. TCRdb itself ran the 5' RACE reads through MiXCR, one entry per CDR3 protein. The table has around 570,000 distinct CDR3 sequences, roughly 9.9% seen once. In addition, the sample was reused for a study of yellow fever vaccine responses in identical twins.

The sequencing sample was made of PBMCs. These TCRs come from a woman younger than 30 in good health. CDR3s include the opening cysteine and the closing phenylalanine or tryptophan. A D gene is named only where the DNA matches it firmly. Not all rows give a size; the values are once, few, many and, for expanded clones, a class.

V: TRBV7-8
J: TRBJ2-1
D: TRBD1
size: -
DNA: TGTGCCAGCAGCTTACTCGGGACAGGGAAGAACAATGAGCAGTTCTTC
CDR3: CASSLLGTGKNNEQFF

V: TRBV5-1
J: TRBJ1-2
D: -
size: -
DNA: TGCGCCAGCAGCCTCAGGGGAGTCGATGGCTACACCTTC
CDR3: CASSLRGVDGYTF

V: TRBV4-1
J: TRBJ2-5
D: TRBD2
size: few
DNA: TGCGCCAGCAGCCAAGTCCTAGCGGGAGTCCAGGAGACCCAGTACTTC
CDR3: CASSQVLAGVQETQYF

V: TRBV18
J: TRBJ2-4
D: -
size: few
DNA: TGTGCCAGCTCACCACCAGACATTTTAGCCAAAAACATTCAGTACTTC
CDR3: CASSPPDILAKNIQYF

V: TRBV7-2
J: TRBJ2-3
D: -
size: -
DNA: TGTGCCAGCAGCAGAAAGATCTCCCCAGATACGCAGTATTTT
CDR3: CASSRKISPDTQYF

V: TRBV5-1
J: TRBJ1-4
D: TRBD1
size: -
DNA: TGCGCCAGCCGGACAGGGGACGAAAAACTGTTTTTT
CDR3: CASRTGDEKLFF

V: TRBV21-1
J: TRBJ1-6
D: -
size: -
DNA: TGTGCCAGCAGCAAAGGGGGATCACCCCTCCACTTT
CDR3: CASSKGGSPLHF

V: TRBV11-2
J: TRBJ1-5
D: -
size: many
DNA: TGTGCCAGCAGCTGGAGGATTAATCAGCCCCAGCATTTT
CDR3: CASSWRINQPQHF

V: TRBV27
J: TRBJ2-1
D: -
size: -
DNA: TGTGCCAGCAGTGCGCGGCTTCTGAGCTCCTACAATGAGCAGTTCTTC
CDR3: CASSARLLSSYNEQFF

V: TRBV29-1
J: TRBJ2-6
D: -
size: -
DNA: TGCAGCGTTGAAGGAGGGCCCGGGTCTGGGGCCAACGTCCTGACTTTC
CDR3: CSVEGGPGSGANVLTF

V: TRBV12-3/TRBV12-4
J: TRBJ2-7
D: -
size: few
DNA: TGTGCCAGCAGTTTAGAGGCAGGGGATGGCTACGAGCAGTACTTC
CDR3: CASSLEAGDGYEQYF

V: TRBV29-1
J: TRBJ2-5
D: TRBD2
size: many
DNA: TGCAGTGGGACACCGGGAGGGGAGACCCAGTACTTC
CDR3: CSGTPGGETQYF

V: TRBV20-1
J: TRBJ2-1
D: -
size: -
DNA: TGCAGTGTTAAGCCGGGACGCGACTACAATGAGCAGTTCTTC
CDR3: CSVKPGRDYNEQFF

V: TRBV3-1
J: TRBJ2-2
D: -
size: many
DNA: TGTGCCAGCAGCCAAGCAACCGGGGAGCTGTTTTTT
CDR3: CASSQATGELFF

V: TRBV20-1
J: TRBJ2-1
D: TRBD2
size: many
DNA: TGCAGTGCTAGCGGGGGGGCCTACAATGAGCAGTTCTTC
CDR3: CSASGGAYNEQFF

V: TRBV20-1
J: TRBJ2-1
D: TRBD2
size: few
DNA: TGCAGTGCTAGGGGTGGGACTAGCGGTCTAAAAGTTACGTCCTACAATGAGCAGTTCTTC
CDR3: CSARGGTSGLKVTSYNEQFF

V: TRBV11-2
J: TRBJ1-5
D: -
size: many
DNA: TGTGCCAGCAGCTTAACCGGGTCACCAAATCAGCCCCAGCATTTT
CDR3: CASSLTGSPNQPQHF

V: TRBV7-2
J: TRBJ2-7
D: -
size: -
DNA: TGTGCCAGCAGCTTCTACGGACAGTTCTCCTACGAGCAGTACTTC
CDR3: CASSFYGQFSYEQYF

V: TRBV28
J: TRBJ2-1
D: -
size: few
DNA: TGTGCCAGCAGGGAGGGGTATATCCCCAATGAGCAGTTCTTC
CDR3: CASREGYIPNEQFF

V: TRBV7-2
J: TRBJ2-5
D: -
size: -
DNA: TGTGCCAGCAGATATGGGGGGCTAGAGACCCAGTACTTC
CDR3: CASRYGGLETQYF

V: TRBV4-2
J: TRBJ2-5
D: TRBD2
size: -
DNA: TGTGCCAGCAGCCAAGATTCTCGGACTAGCGGGGGTGTACGGGAGACCCAGTACTTC
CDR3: CASSQDSRTSGGVRETQYF

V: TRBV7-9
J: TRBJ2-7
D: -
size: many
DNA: TGTGCCAGCAGCTTAGAAGTCTTAACGACCTCCTACGAGCAGTACTTC
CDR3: CASSLEVLTTSYEQYF